The sequence of this T cell receptor beta chain was determined in a study of cytomegalovirus exposure and HLA in healthy donors. Findings and limits, study-wide: A prior analysis recorded that most TCR beta V segments were productive about 90% or about 30% of the time. Later work showed greater clonal expansion in HLA-associated TCR beta chains than in equally common others. A few chains tied to CMV proved CMV antigen-specific in vitro. Using the classifier, cytomegalovirus status was reportedly diagnosed with high specificity and sensitivity.

Germline V gives CDR1 SGHTA, CDR2 FQGNSA. This CDR3 has 14 amino acids. The V gene lost 5 bases and the J gene lost 5 bases, with 15 bases spanning the gap. Both 60 Vbeta primers and 13 Jbeta primers went into the PCR. Method: immunoSEQ multiplex PCR; TCRdb's copy keeps in-frame clones and lacks some. The sample consists of around 120,000 clones, around 10% of them appearing once. With regard to this clone: Its cognate antigen is unknown.

The receptor comes from a young man in good health and CMV-seronegative. The chain employs TRBV7-2 and TRBJ2-5, with D maybe TRBD2 (6 bases). The sequencing sample was made of PBMCs. CDR3 nucleotide sequence: TGTGCCAGCAGCACGAAACTAGCACCCGAGACCCAGTACTTC. Encoded protein: CASSTKLAPETQYF.